One and the same sample provided the 10 T cell receptor beta chains below, sequenced in a study of Graves' ophthalmopathy and Graves' hyperthyroidism. For repertoire sequencing, the TCR beta CDR3 regions were amplified from RNA transcripts. After a first-round RT-PCR with HTBI primers, a second-round multiplex PCR was run. One entry per CDR3 protein results from TCRdb running MiXCR on the multiplex PCR reads. The top ten clones hold 8% to 9.5% of a sample with 150,000 to 200,000 distinct CDR3 sequences, 39% of them seen once. The sample taken for sequencing was peripheral blood. The source is a man aged 25-40 years with Graves' ophthalmopathy.

This clonotype has at least ten counts. CDR3 residues: CASSLDTGAGELFF. The CDR3 coding sequence is TGTGCCAGCAGTTTAGATACAGGGGCCGGGGAGCTGTTTTTT. This sequence joins TRBV12-3 or TRBV12-4 and TRBJ2-2; 7 bases agree with TRBD1. Unmatched junction bases numbered 2, after V lost 1 base and J lost 6 bases. The CDR3 sequence is 14 residues long.

This clonotype was seen many times. The V call is TRBV12-3 or TRBV12-4, the J call TRBJ2-5; a possible D gene is TRBD2 (6 bases). The CDR3 sequence is 15 residues long. V was pared by 5 bases and J by 1 base, with 14 bases between. Written as DNA, the CDR3 is TGTGCCAGCAGTCCCATTCTAGCGAGCCAAGAGACCCAGTACTTC. It translates to CASSPILASQETQYF.

V gene TRBV18 combines with J gene TRBJ1-1; 9 nucleotides align to TRBD1. CDR1 and CDR2 (germline): KGHSH, LQKENI. The V segment lost 5 bases and the J segment 3 bases; nucleotides outside the gene matches: 7. CDR3 length: 15 amino acids. The CDR3: CASSYYRGRDTEAFF. The CDR3 DNA sequence: TGTGCCAGCTCATACTACAGGGGGCGTGACACTGAAGCTTTCTTT.

This clonotype was counted ten times or more. This chain uses TRBV28 with TRBJ2-5; 14 positions match TRBD2. CDR1 and CDR2 from the germline V gene are MDHEN and SYDVKM. J gave up 9 bases and V 6 bases, and 9 bases lay outside the gene matches. CDR3 length: 15 residues. The CDR3 DNA sequence: TGTGCCAGCAGCCCAGGGACTAGCGGGAGTCGGGCCCAGTACTTC. Translation gives CASSPGTSGSRAQYF.

This clonotype was observed many times. The V gene is TRBV7-2, the J gene TRBJ2-5, with 11 bases matching TRBD2. This CDR3 is built from 14 residues. CDR1 SGHTA and CDR2 FQGNSA come from the germline V gene. V lost 5 bases and J lost 6; bases outside the gene matches: 5. CDR3 in DNA: TGTGCCAGCAGCGATAGCGGGAGGGGGCAGACCCAGTACTTC. It yields the protein CASSDSGRGQTQYF.

This sequence joins TRBV12-3 or TRBV12-4 and TRBJ1-1, with D perhaps TRBD1 (5 bases). V shed 5 bases and J shed 3 bases, with 10 bases lying between them. This CDR3 spans 13 amino acids. Written as DNA, the CDR3 is TGTGCCAGCAGTATACAGGAAGACACTGAAGCTTTCTTT. Amino acid sequence: CASSIQEDTEAFF.

This chain links TRBV6-1 with TRBJ1-2; D not certain. CDR3 length equals 12 residues. Germline V gene data show CDR1 as MNHNS and CDR2 as SASEGT. V lost 7 bases to trimming and J lost 3 bases, with 9 bases between them. This CDR3 reads CASKGQDYGYTF. In DNA form, the CDR3 reads TGTGCCAGCAAAGGGCAAGACTATGGCTACACCTTC.

The sample holds many counts of this clonotype. This chain joins TRBV28 and TRBJ2-7, with a tentative D call TRBD2 (6 bases). Germline lookup yields CDR1 MDHEN and CDR2 SYDVKM. V lost 10 bases, J lost 0 bases, and 10 bases lay in between. This CDR3 contains 12 residues. The chain's CDR3 is CANPRDSYEQYF. In nucleotides, the CDR3 is TGTGCCAACCCGCGGGACTCCTACGAGCAGTACTTC.

This clonotype was seen ten or more times. This chain uses TRBV2 with TRBJ1-5, with D hard to call. The CDR3 covers 15 residues. The V and J ends lost 6 bases and 5 bases respectively, with 17 bases between them. Germline V gives CDR1 SNHLY, CDR2 FYNNEI. DNA of the CDR3: TGTGCCAGCAGCAACCTTTGGGGTGGGGATCAGCCCCAGCATTTT. It encodes CASSNLWGGDQPQHF.

This clonotype was observed many times. V gene TRBV27 combines with J gene TRBJ2-7; D is unresolved. V gave up 2 bases and J gave up 0 bases, with 11 bases separating them. The CDR3 loop spans 15 amino acids. Germline V CDR1 and CDR2: MNHEY, SMNVEV (reference sequence). The CDR3 DNA sequence: TGTGCCAGCAGTTTAAGTATCCTCGGCTCCTACGAGCAGTACTTC. Protein: CASSLSILGSYEQYF.